This T cell receptor (beta chain) appears in the sequencing data of a study of cytomegalovirus exposure and HLA in healthy donors. At the level of the study: In terms of ancestry, the Caucasian-associated cluster contained roughly 81% of the approximately 400 genotyped donors.

The V end lost 4 bases, the J end lost 2 bases, and 19 bases lay between the germline ends. CDR3 length equals 16 residues. Germline values: CDR1 SGHKS, CDR2 YYEKEE (reference sequence). Overall study findings and caveats: Several of the most significant clusters were apparently associated with common viral pathogens in a later analysis.

PCR involved 60 Vbeta and 13 Jbeta primers. Using immunoSEQ multiplex PCR, the repertoire was profiled, and TCRdb retains in-frame clones only, with some absent. In the table there are roughly 97,000 clones, 10% of which are singletons. This clone was observed a few times. The antigen is unknown. This chain connects TRBV5-5 to TRBJ2-7; D perhaps matches TRBD2 (5 bases). The sequenced material came from PBMCs. This receptor was identified in a man between 40 and 49 years old in good health and CMV-seropositive. In nucleotides, the CDR3 is TGTGCCAGCAGCCCGGACTGGACGAACAGCCCCTACGAGCAGTACTTC. It encodes CASSPDWTNSPYEQYF.